This entry is about one TCR beta chain. Its cognate antigen is unknown. Controls had myeloablative marrow grafts with methotrexate and calcineurin inhibitor, sampled at 1 year. This specimen belongs to a study of T cells after posttransplantation cyclophosphamide. CDR3 length: 17 residues. The V gene end was trimmed by 1 base and the J gene end by 2 bases; junction bases not matched to a gene: 9. Germline-derived CDR1 and CDR2 are MGHRA and YSYEKL. Generated by immunoSEQ multiplex PCR, the TCRdb table keeps only in-frame clones and is missing some. The table records roughly 16,000 clones, roughly 85% of them present only once. The study's findings and limits: Later blood repertoires were often dominated by clones from the donor CD8+ memory compartment. Skin or GI-infiltrating T cells shared few TRB sequences with blood. After PTCy, TRB diversity resembled that of CNI/methotrexate controls.

This TCR derives from a female patient younger than 35 who received an allogeneic stem cell transplant from an unrelated donor, was CMV-positive, and had acute and chronic GVHD. Some T cells may possibly be graft donor cells. The input for sequencing was PBMCs, taken after allogeneic stem cell transplant with calcineurin inhibitor and methotrexate. This sequence joins TRBV4-1 and TRBJ2-5; TRBD2 matches at 8 bases. The CDR3 bases are TGCGCCAGCAGCCAAGCCCCAGCGGGGGCCCTTCAAGAGACCCAGTACTTC. Its protein product is CASSQAPAGALQETQYF.